These 11 T cell receptor beta chains came from one sample sequenced in a study of PD-L1 blockade in urothelial cancer. Specified time point: pretreatment peripheral blood. Sequencing used immunoSEQ multiplex PCR; TCRdb keeps in-frame clones, though not all of them. The sample records 50,000 or so clones, roughly four fifths being singletons. This material consisted of PBMCs, taken around atezolizumab (anti-PD-L1) treatment. Receptor source: a man between 65 and 79 years old with urothelial cancer.

J is TRBJ2-6 and V is TRBV2; D possibly corresponds to TRBD2 (8 bases). The V gene's germline CDR1 is SNHLY and CDR2 FYNNEI. V gave up 6 bases and J gave up 0 bases, with 15 bases separating them. The CDR3 contains 17 residues. The CDR3 nucleotides read TGTGCCAGCAGGTGGGACAGCGGGAGCTCTGGGGCCAACGTCCTGACTTTC. It encodes CASRWDSGSSGANVLTF.

The J gene is TRBJ1-1, the V gene TRBV21-1; the DNA was not compared with TRBD1, the D call given in the table. TRBV21-1 is a known pseudogene. This CDR3 spans 13 amino acids. The CDR3 DNA follows: TGTGCCAGCAGCAATCCCTCACAGGGTAGGGCTTTCTTT. It translates to CASSNPSQGRAFF.

This chain uses TRBV10-3 with TRBJ1-4; tentative D call: TRBD1 (6 bases). V was clipped by 6 bases and J by 4 bases, with 12 bases between them. Germline lookup yields CDR1 ENHRY and CDR2 SYGVKD. CDR3 length: 14 amino acids. The CDR3, as DNA: TGTGCCATCAGCAGGGGCATCAATAATGAAAAACTGTTTTTT. Amino acid sequence: CAISRGINNEKLFF.

The chain carries TRBV6-5 and TRBJ2-5, with no clear D. CDR1 is MNHEY, CDR2 SVGAGI, per germline. The CDR3 extends over 13 amino acids. V gave up 6 bases and J gave up 5 bases, with 13 bases separating them. In DNA, the CDR3 is TGTGCCAGCAGCCTTGTCTTCAGGGAGACCCAGTACTTC. It specifies CASSLVFRETQYF.

This chain connects TRBV6-1 to TRBJ1-2; D might be TRBD1 (5 bases). The ends were cut back, 0 bases at V and 4 bases at J, with 12 bases in the middle. This CDR3 comprises 15 residues. Germline V lookup: CDR1 MNHNS, CDR2 SASEGT. CDR3 amino acids: CASSEATGLSYGYTF. The CDR3 DNA is TGTGCCAGCAGTGAAGCGACGGGACTGAGCTATGGCTACACCTTC.

This chain links TRBV5-6 with TRBJ2-3; 7 nucleotides match TRBD1. Trimming at V came to 1 base and at J to 3 bases, leaving 8 bases not matched to a gene. CDR3 length equals 16 residues. The germline CDR1 and CDR2 sequences are SGHDT and YYEEEE. DNA for the CDR3: TGTGCCAGCAGCTTGCTAACAGGGGTCTATACAGATACGCAGTATTTT. Amino acids: CASSLLTGVYTDTQYF.

The V gene is TRBV7-2, the J gene TRBJ1-3; 7 bases map to TRBD1. This CDR3 is built from 15 residues. The ends lost 1 base at V and 4 bases at J; junction bases unmatched: 4. Germline loops: CDR1 SGHTA, CDR2 FQGNSA. Here the CDR3 DNA reads TGTGCCAGCAGCTTAGACAGGGGAGTGGGAAACACCATATATTTT. Translation gives CASSLDRGVGNTIYF.

This clone was counted only a few times. The chain is built from TRBV7-2 and TRBJ1-2, with 10 bases identical to TRBD1. The CDR3 covers 15 residues. The V and J ends lost 5 bases and 7 bases, in that order; junction bases with no gene match: 10. CDR1 is SGHTA, CDR2 FQGNSA, per germline. The CDR3 loop reads CASSPTGQGLSGYTF. The CDR3 DNA reads TGTGCCAGCAGCCCCACGGGACAGGGGTTGAGTGGCTACACCTTC. The entire variable domain, with the rest obtained from reference TRBV7-2 and TRBJ1-2, is as follows: GAGVSQSPSNKVTEKGKDVELRCDPISGHTALYWYRQSLGQGLEFLIYFQGNSAPDKSGLPSDRFSAERTGGSVSTLTIQRTQQEDSAVYLCASSPTGQGLSGYTFGSGTRLTVV.

This rearrangement joins TRBV11-2 to TRBJ2-2; D uncertain. The length of the CDR3 is 16 residues. The V end lost 1 base, the J end lost 1 base, and 10 bases lay between the germline ends. From germline, CDR1 is SGHAT and CDR2 FQNNGV. CDR3 sequence: CASSLVVWRNTGELFF. The CDR3 bases are TGTGCCAGCAGCTTAGTCGTCTGGAGGAACACCGGGGAGCTGTTTTTT.

CDR3 sequence reads: CASSIAGGHRYEQYF. Written as DNA, the CDR3 is TGTGCCAGTAGTATAGCAGGGGGCCATCGTTACGAGCAGTACTTC. The chain combines TRBV19 with TRBJ2-7, with 8 nucleotides matching TRBD1. The V gene's germline CDR1 is LNHDA and CDR2 SQIVND (reference sequence). V was pared by 1 base and J by 4 bases, with 6 bases of the junction left unmatched. The CDR3 is 15 amino acids.

The chain couples TRBV29-1 to TRBJ2-7; 7 bases line up with TRBD1. Germline V gene lookup returns CDR1 SQVTM and CDR2 ANQGSEA. CDR3 length: 12 amino acids. Germline trimming cut 5 bases from V and 6 bases from J; bases unmatched to any gene: 7. The CDR3 loop reads CSVTTGASEQYF. Written as DNA, the CDR3 is TGCAGCGTTACCACAGGGGCCAGCGAGCAGTACTTC.